Listed below are T cell receptor beta chains from one sample, sequenced in a study of blood T cell repertoires in COVID-19. Only in-frame clones appear in the TCRdb table, and some are missing; sequencing was by immunoSEQ multiplex PCR. The table has about 100,000 clones, less than 90% seen once; the top ten hold approximately 7%. Material for sequencing was peripheral blood. The receptors were sampled from a man aged 25 to 40 in a cohort sampled during active COVID-19. CDR3s include the opening cysteine and the closing phenylalanine or tryptophan. A D gene is named only where the DNA matches it firmly. The size entry is marked missing in some rows and otherwise reads once, few, many or a size class.

J: TRBJ2-5
size: -
V: TRBV7-6
D: TRBD1
CDR3: CASSSLYRGQETQYF
DNA: TGTGCCAGCAGCTCCCTTTACAGGGGGCAAGAGACCCAGTACTTC

J: TRBJ2-5
size: medium-sized
V: TRBV7-9
D: TRBD1
CDR3: CASSSGTGGRETQYF
DNA: TGTGCCAGCAGCTCGGGGACAGGGGGCAGGGAGACCCAGTACTTC

J: TRBJ2-1
size: few
V: TRBV7-6
D: TRBD1
CDR3: CASSLGAGTGTYNEQFF
DNA: TGTGCCAGCAGCTTAGGAGCCGGGACAGGGACCTACAATGAGCAGTTCTTC

J: TRBJ2-1
size: -
V: TRBV5-1
D: TRBD2
CDR3: CASKPGLVGYNEQFF
DNA: TGCGCCAGCAAACCGGGACTAGTGGGTTACAATGAGCAGTTCTTC

J: TRBJ2-5
size: -
V: TRBV27
D: -
CDR3: CASSGAQETQYF
DNA: TGTGCCAGCAGTGGGGCTCAAGAGACCCAGTACTTC

J: TRBJ2-5
size: -
V: TRBV30
D: -
CDR3: CAWSSSFRSGETQYF
DNA: TGTGCCTGGAGTTCTAGCTTCAGGTCGGGAGAGACCCAGTACTTC

J: TRBJ2-7
size: -
V: TRBV7-2
D: -
CDR3: CASSLAPGKGYEQYF
DNA: TGTGCCAGCAGCTTAGCTCCAGGGAAGGGTTACGAGCAGTACTTC

J: TRBJ1-2
size: -
V: TRBV28
D: -
CDR3: CASSEGRYRALNYGYTF
DNA: TGTGCCAGCAGTGAAGGACGGTACAGGGCTCTTAACTATGGCTACACCTTC

J: TRBJ1-6
size: -
V: TRBV7-6
D: TRBD1
CDR3: CASSTRAGGNSPLHF
DNA: TGTGCCAGCAGCACCAGAGCAGGGGGGAATTCACCCCTCCACTTT

J: TRBJ2-1
size: -
V: TRBV27
D: -
CDR3: CASSPTSEAEQFF
DNA: TGTGCCAGCAGTCCCACCTCGGAGGCGGAGCAGTTCTTC

J: TRBJ1-5
size: few
V: TRBV6-5
D: -
CDR3: CASTPTGNSNQPQHF
DNA: TGTGCCAGCACCCCGACAGGAAATAGCAATCAGCCCCAGCATTTT

J: TRBJ2-2
size: -
V: TRBV3-1/TRBV3-2
D: TRBD1
CDR3: CASLGQRNTGELFF
DNA: TGTGCCAGCCTGGGACAGAGGAACACCGGGGAGCTGTTTTTT

J: TRBJ2-7
size: -
V: TRBV7-6
D: -
CDR3: CASSLGASRLSSYEQYF
DNA: TGTGCCAGCAGCTTAGGGGCGTCCCGTTTGTCCTCCTACGAGCAGTACTTC

J: TRBJ1-1
size: -
V: TRBV4-2
D: TRBD1
CDR3: CASSQQLTTGDLNTEAFF
DNA: TGTGCCAGCAGCCAACAGCTTACTACAGGGGACTTGAACACTGAAGCTTTCTTT

J: TRBJ1-1
size: -
V: TRBV18
D: TRBD1
CDR3: CASSGRTGRTEAFF
DNA: TGTGCCAGCTCAGGCCGGACAGGGCGGACTGAAGCTTTCTTT

J: TRBJ2-5
size: once
V: TRBV7-9
D: -
CDR3: CASSLSARGGRETQYF
DNA: TGTGCCAGCAGCTTATCTGCCAGGGGTGGGCGTGAGACCCAGTACTTC

J: TRBJ2-6
size: -
V: TRBV21-1
D: -
CDR3: CASSKRPDFSGANVLTF
DNA: TGTGCCAGCAGCAAAAGGCCCGACTTCTCTGGGGCCAACGTCCTGACTTTC

J: TRBJ2-3
size: -
V: TRBV18
D: -
CDR3: CASSRNNPDTQYF
DNA: TGTGCCAGCTCACGCAACAATCCAGATACGCAGTATTTT

J: TRBJ2-5
size: -
V: TRBV7-2
D: TRBD2
CDR3: CASSLNGGTLETQYF
DNA: TGTGCCAGCAGCTTAAACGGGGGGACTCTAGAGACCCAGTACTTC

J: TRBJ1-1
size: -
V: TRBV18
D: -
CDR3: CASSPSELNTEAFF
DNA: TGTGCCAGCTCACCAAGCGAACTTAACACTGAAGCTTTCTTT

J: TRBJ2-4
size: -
V: TRBV5-1
D: -
CDR3: CASSPTGPGRRDIQYF
DNA: TGCGCCAGCAGCCCCACAGGGCCGGGACGGCGGGACATTCAGTACTTC

J: TRBJ1-1
size: -
V: TRBV18
D: TRBD1
CDR3: CASSQSGTVNTEAFF
DNA: TGTGCCAGCTCACAATCCGGGACAGTGAACACTGAAGCTTTCTTT

J: TRBJ1-1
size: -
V: TRBV2
D: -
CDR3: CASRSLVSLNTEAFF
DNA: TGTGCCAGCAGGTCCCTTGTGTCCCTGAACACTGAAGCTTTCTTT

J: TRBJ1-6
size: -
V: TRBV5-1
D: TRBD1
CDR3: CASSLVQGDSPLHF
DNA: TGCGCCAGCAGCTTGGTCCAGGGGGATTCACCCCTCCACTTT

J: TRBJ1-5
size: few
V: TRBV12-3/TRBV12-4
D: -
CDR3: CASGQDIDQPQHF
DNA: TGTGCCAGCGGTCAAGATATAGATCAGCCCCAGCATTTT